The 12 T cell receptor beta chains reported below all come from one sample, sequenced in a study of T cell changes during pregnancy in multiple sclerosis. The protocol was immunoSEQ multiplex PCR, while the TCRdb copy is restricted to in-frame clones and leaves out a portion. The table records roughly 45,000 clones, 90% to 95% of them present only once. The sample consisted of CD8+ T cells from peripheral blood mononuclear cells, taken after pregnancy. The source of these receptors is a female donor with multiple sclerosis, enrolled in a pregnancy study.

In this sample, this clone turned up once. The V gene is TRBV2, the J gene TRBJ1-2; maybe TRBD1 (5 bases). This CDR3 is built from 14 residues. V was shortened by 4 bases and J by 0 bases, with 9 bases between the two germline ends. CDR1 and CDR2 from the germline V gene are SNHLY and FYNNEI. The CDR3 coding sequence is TGTGCCAGCAGTGCCAGGGATGCTAACTATGGCTACACCTTC. Residues: CASSARDANYGYTF.

The chain is built from TRBV27 and TRBJ2-1, with 10 bases matching TRBD2. This CDR3 spans 15 amino acids. The germline V gene has CDR1 MNHEY and CDR2 SMNVEV (reference sequence). With V trimmed by 3 bases and J by 5 bases, 4 bases remained unmatched. In nucleotides, the CDR3 is TGTGCCAGCAGTTTTCGTACTAGCGGGAACAATGAGCAGTTCTTC. Translation gives CASSFRTSGNNEQFF.

V is TRBV28 and J is TRBJ2-4; tentatively, D is TRBD1 (6 bases). V lost 10 bases, J lost 5 bases, and 15 bases lay in between. This CDR3 region has 13 residues. Germline V gene data show CDR1 as MDHEN and CDR2 as SYDVKM. CDR3 in amino acids: CATTKDRENIQYF. The DNA of the CDR3 is TGTGCCACCACAAAGGACAGAGAAAACATTCAGTACTTC. Full variable domain (missing parts from reference TRBV28 and TRBJ2-4): DVKVTQSSRYLVKRTGEKVFLECVQDMDHENMFWYRQDPGLGLRLIYFSYDVKMKEKGDIPEGYSVSREKKERFSLILESASTNQTSMYLCATTKDRENIQYFGAGTRLSVL.

The V and J genes are TRBV9 and TRBJ2-7; 7 bases fit TRBD2. This CDR3 has 14 residues. The junction had 6 bases not matched to a gene; V was cut back by 4 bases and J by 2 bases. CDR1 SGDLS and CDR2 YYNGEE come from the germline V gene. This CDR3 reads CASSPGEGAYEQYF. CDR3 nucleotides: TGTGCCAGCAGCCCCGGGGAGGGAGCCTACGAGCAGTACTTC.

V usage is TRBV7-8 and J usage is TRBJ2-1; no firm D call. CDR1 and CDR2 from the germline V gene are SGHVS and FQNEAQ. This CDR3 has 12 residues. Trimming removed 3 bases at V and 10 bases at J, with 10 bases between. The CDR3 DNA is TGTGCCAGCAGCTTTAGAGACTTAGAGCAGTTCTTC. As protein: CASSFRDLEQFF.

This rearrangement joins TRBV10-3 to TRBJ2-5, with D unclear. V shed 9 bases and J shed 0 bases, with 11 bases lying between them. The CDR3 runs to 13 residues. Germline CDR1 and CDR2: ENHRY and SYGVKD. DNA for the CDR3: TGTGCCATTTATGACTCGTACCAAGAGACCCAGTACTTC. This sequence encodes CAIYDSYQETQYF.

V is TRBV29-1 and J is TRBJ2-7; 7 bases map to TRBD1. The CDR3 extends over 14 amino acids. The germline gives CDR1 SQVTM, CDR2 ANQGSEA. Germline trimming cut 6 bases from V and 7 bases from J; bases unmatched to any gene: 15. The CDR3 is CSVDPGTVPGEQYF. The CDR3, as DNA: TGCAGCGTAGACCCGGGGACAGTTCCCGGTGAGCAGTACTTC.

The DNA for the CDR3 is TGTGCCAGCAGCCAAGAAGGGGGGGGCGGTGGATACGAGCAGTACTTC. Translated: CASSQEGGGGGYEQYF. The chain has TRBV4-2 and TRBJ2-7; D perhaps matches TRBD2 (7 bases). Trimming removed 0 bases from V and 4 bases from J, with 16 bases in between. CDR1 is LGHNA, CDR2 YNFKEQ, per germline. The CDR3 is 16 residues long.

The J gene is TRBJ2-5, the V gene TRBV9, with D perhaps TRBD2 (6 bases). CDR3 length: 13 amino acids. Germline values: CDR1 SGDLS, CDR2 YYNGEE. Trimming cost V 4 bases and J 4 bases, with 11 bases left between them. The CDR3 DNA is TGTGCCAGCAGCCTGGGGGACTTAGAGACCCAGTACTTC. Protein sequence: CASSLGDLETQYF.

This clone has at least ten counts. The V call is TRBV6-1, the J call TRBJ2-7, with 9 positions matching TRBD1. After removal of 6 bases from V and 4 bases from J, the junction contained 10 bases not matched to a gene. Germline CDR1 is MNHNS and CDR2 is SASEGT. CDR3 size: 15 residues. CDR3 nucleotides: TGTGCCAGCAGCCTAGACGGGACAGGGTCTTACGAGCAGTACTTC. Translating it yields CASSLDGTGSYEQYF.

Regarding this clone: Other DNA variants within this sample encode the same CDR3. The chain recombines TRBV19 with TRBJ1-1, with D possibly matching TRBD1 (6 bases). Germline V gene data show CDR1 as LNHDA and CDR2 as SQIVND (reference sequence). The CDR3 runs to 13 residues. Trimming cost V 6 bases and J 0 bases, with 8 bases left between them. CDR3 protein: CASSTGLNTEAFF. The CDR3 DNA reads TGTGCCAGTAGCACAGGGTTGAACACTGAAGCTTTCTTT. Based on the CDR3 plus reference TRBV19 and TRBJ1-1, the full variable domain is DGGITQSPKYLFRKEGQNVTLSCEQNLNHDAMYWYRQDPGQGLRLIYYSQIVNDFQKGDIAEGYSVSREKKESFPLTVTSAQKNPTAFYLCASSTGLNTEAFFGQGTRLTVV.

This sequence joins TRBV4-2 and TRBJ2-5; 7 positions match TRBD2. The J call is doubtful: the DNA matches TRBJ2-7 better. CDR3 length: 18 residues. CDR1 and CDR2 (germline): LGHNA, YNFKEQ. The CDR3 sequence: CASSQEDSGGLDSYEQYF. The CDR3 DNA sequence: TGTGCCAGCAGCCAAGAAGACTCGGGGGGTTTGGACTCCTACGAGCAGTACTTC.